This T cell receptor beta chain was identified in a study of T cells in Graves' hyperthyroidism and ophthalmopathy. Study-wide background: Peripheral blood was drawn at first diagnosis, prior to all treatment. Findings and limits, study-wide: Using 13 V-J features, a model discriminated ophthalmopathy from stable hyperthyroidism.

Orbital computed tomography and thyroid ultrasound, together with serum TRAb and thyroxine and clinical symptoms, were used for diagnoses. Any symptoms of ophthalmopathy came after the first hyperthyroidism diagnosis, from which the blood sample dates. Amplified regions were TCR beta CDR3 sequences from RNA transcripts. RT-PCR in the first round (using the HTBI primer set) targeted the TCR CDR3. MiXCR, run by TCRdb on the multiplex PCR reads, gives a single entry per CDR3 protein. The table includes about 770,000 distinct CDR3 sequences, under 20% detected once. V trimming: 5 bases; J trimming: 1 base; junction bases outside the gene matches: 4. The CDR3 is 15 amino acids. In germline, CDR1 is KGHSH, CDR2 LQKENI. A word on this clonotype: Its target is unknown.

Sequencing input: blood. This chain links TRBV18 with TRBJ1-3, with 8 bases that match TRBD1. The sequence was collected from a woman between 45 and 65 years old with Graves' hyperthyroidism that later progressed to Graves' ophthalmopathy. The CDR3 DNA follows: TGTGCCAGCTCAACTAGGACAGGGTCTGGAAACACCATATATTTT. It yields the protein CASSTRTGSGNTIYF. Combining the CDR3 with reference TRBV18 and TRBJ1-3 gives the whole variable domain NAGVMQNPRHLVRRRGQEARLRCSPMKGHSHVYWYRQLPEEGLKFMVYLQKENIIDESGMPKERFSAEFPKEGPSILRIQQVVRGDSAAYFCASSTRTGSGNTIYFGEGSWLTVV.